The 6 T cell receptor beta chains below were found in one sample sequenced in a study of blood T cell repertoires in COVID-19. Generated by immunoSEQ multiplex PCR, the TCRdb table keeps only in-frame clones and is missing some. Counted here are about 210,000 clones, 65% to 85% occurring once; the ten biggest clones make up roughly 8.8%. Sequencing input: peripheral blood. All receptors come from a woman aged 45 to 65 with acute or convalescent COVID-19.

A single count supports this clone. The chain joins TRBV29-1 to TRBJ2-1; TRBD2 is a possible D gene (6 bases). The CDR3 is 21 residues long. Germline-derived CDR1 and CDR2 are SQVTM and ANQGSEA. V was clipped by 3 bases and J by 0 bases, with 30 bases between them. This CDR3 is CSVEDADAGGLSMSSYNEQFF. The CDR3 region has the DNA TGCAGCGTTGAGGATGCGGACGCTGGGGGACTGAGCATGAGCTCCTACAATGAGCAGTTCTTC.

This clone was picked up one time. The rearrangement joins TRBV19 to TRBJ2-1, with 8 bases aligning to TRBD2. The CDR3 is 17 amino acids. CDR1 and CDR2 from the germline V gene are LNHDA and SQIVND (reference sequence). V dropped 5 bases and J dropped 13; count of bases not matched to a gene: 22. CDR3 sequence (DNA): TGTGCCAGTAGTTCCCTCCGAGGGGCTATAGAGCGGGAGAGTCAGTTCTTC. Its translation: CASSSLRGAIERESQFF.

The rearrangement uses TRBV11-1 and TRBJ2-5; the match to TRBD1 covers 7 bases. This CDR3 comprises 15 residues. J lost 5 bases, V lost 3 bases, and 9 bases had no gene match. Germline lookup yields CDR1 SGHAT and CDR2 FQDESV (reference sequence). CDR3 residues: CASSLGYRGLETQYF. CDR3 DNA: TGTGCCAGCAGCTTGGGGTACAGGGGCCTGGAGACCCAGTACTTC.

This chain links TRBV18 with TRBJ2-7; D possibly corresponds to TRBD2 (5 bases). CDR1 and CDR2 from the germline V gene are KGHSH and LQKENI. The V end lost 3 bases, the J end lost 2 bases, and 14 bases lay between the germline ends. The CDR3 loop spans 15 amino acids. The CDR3 DNA is TGTGCCAGCTCACCGAGTACGGGGTCCGCCTACGAGCAGTACTTC. As protein: CASSPSTGSAYEQYF.

The V gene is TRBV28, the J gene TRBJ2-1; 7 nucleotides agree with TRBD2. Trimming took 8 bases from V and 0 from J; bases not matched to a gene: 7. The germline V gene has CDR1 MDHEN and CDR2 SYDVKM. The CDR3 sequence is 15 residues long. DNA for the CDR3: TGTGCCAGCCGTTCGGGAGGAAGCTCCTACAATGAGCAGTTCTTC. Protein: CASRSGGSSYNEQFF. Combining the CDR3 with reference TRBV28 and TRBJ2-1 gives the whole variable domain DVKVTQSSRYLVKRTGEKVFLECVQDMDHENMFWYRQDPGLGLRLIYFSYDVKMKEKGDIPEGYSVSREKKERFSLILESASTNQTSMYLCASRSGGSSYNEQFFGPGTRLTVL.

This chain uses TRBV28 with TRBJ1-1, with unresolved D. Germline lookup yields CDR1 MDHEN and CDR2 SYDVKM. Deletions cut 1 base from V and 4 bases from J, with 10 bases between. There are 14 residues in the CDR3. As DNA, the CDR3 is TGTGCCAGCAGTTTATTGTTCTTTTCCACTGAAGCTTTCTTT. Its translation: CASSLLFFSTEAFF.